The 3 T cell receptor beta chains listed next were all sequenced from one sample in a study of beta chain features in type 1 diabetes. Since all of the isolated RNA was reverse transcribed, expressed TCRB transcripts were what got sequenced. Data came from immunoSEQ multiplex PCR; TCRdb stores just in-frame clones and leaves some out. Found here are around 250,000 clones, 25% to 30% of them singletons; the top ten hold 3% to 4%. Sequencing was done on a sample of central memory CD4+ T cells from blood. The receptors stem from a man aged 30 to 45 in good health.

In its sample, this clone was seen a few times. The same CDR3 also results from other DNA sequences found in this sample. This rearrangement joins TRBV2 to TRBJ2-5; a weak D match, TRBD2 (6 bases). The germline gives CDR1 SNHLY, CDR2 FYNNEI. This CDR3 is built from 17 residues. V was clipped by 9 bases and J by 2 bases, with 25 bases between them. DNA for the CDR3: TGTGCCAGACCCCCGGGATTTAAGGAGGGGCATCAAGAGACCCAGTACTTC. Encoded protein: CARPPGFKEGHQETQYF. The variable domain in full, with the rest retrieved from reference TRBV2 and TRBJ2-5, is EPEVTQTPSHQVTQMGQEVILRCVPISNHLYFYWYRQILGQKVEFLVSFYNNEISEKSEIFDDQFSVERPDGSNFTLKIRSTKLEDSAMYFCARPPGFKEGHQETQYFGPGTRLLVL.

The CDR3 coding sequence is TGTGCCAGCTCACCCGGGACGGGAACCTACGAGCAGTACTTC. Protein: CASSPGTGTYEQYF. V and J are TRBV18 and TRBJ2-7; tentatively, D is TRBD1 or TRBD2 (5 bases each). Trimming removed 3 bases at V and 2 bases at J, with 11 bases between. CDR1 and CDR2 (germline): KGHSH, LQKENI. The length of the CDR3 is 14 residues.

This rearrangement joins TRBV7-9 to TRBJ1-2; D uncertain. Germline assignment: CDR1 SEHNR and CDR2 FQNEAQ (reference sequence). This CDR3 spans 17 amino acids. Trimming stripped 2 bases from V and 0 bases from J, with 16 bases between. CDR3 protein: CASSLKGGSGTNYGYTF. CDR3 DNA: TGTGCCAGCAGCTTAAAGGGCGGCAGTGGCACTAACTATGGCTACACCTTC.